Sequencing of this T cell receptor (beta chain) was carried out in a study of CD8+CD57+ T cells in acquired aplastic anemia. In the study overall: Average DNA yield from sorted CD4+ and CD8+ cells was around 3 ug. Findings and limits, study-wide: Between the patient and control groups, CD8+ Simpson's diversity did not differ significantly. Between patients and controls, some 31 CD8+ CDR3 sequences were found in common.

On this clonotype itself: Its antigen is unknown.

Genomic DNA acted as the template from which TCR beta VDJ combination and CDR3 sequence profiling were carried out. MiXCR, applied by TCRdb to the reads, yields one record per CDR3 protein. The table records 200,000 to 250,000 distinct CDR3 sequences, approximately 57% of them present only once. The CDR3 consists of 15 residues. V shed 4 bases and J 8 bases; nucleotides not matched to a gene: 8. Per germline, CDR1 SGDLS and CDR2 YYNGEE. This sequence originates from a human donor in good health. The sequenced material came from sorted CD4+, CD8+, or CD8+CD57+ T cells (not recorded which) from PBMCs. The rearrangement links TRBV9 to TRBJ1-4; 10 bases line up with TRBD1. The DNA of the CDR3 is TGTGCCAGCAGCCCTCGACAGGGGGCGGAAGAAAAACTGTTTTTT. It specifies CASSPRQGAEEKLFF.